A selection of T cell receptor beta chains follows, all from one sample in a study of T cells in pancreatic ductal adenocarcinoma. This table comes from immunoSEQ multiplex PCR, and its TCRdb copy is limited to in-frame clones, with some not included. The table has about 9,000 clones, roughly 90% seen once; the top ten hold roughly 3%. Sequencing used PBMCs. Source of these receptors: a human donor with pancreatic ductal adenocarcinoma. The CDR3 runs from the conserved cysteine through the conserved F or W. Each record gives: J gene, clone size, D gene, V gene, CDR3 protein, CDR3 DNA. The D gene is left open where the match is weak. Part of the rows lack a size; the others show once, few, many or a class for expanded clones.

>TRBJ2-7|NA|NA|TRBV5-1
CASSLNGAGYEQYF
TGCGCCAGCAGCTTGAACGGAGCCGGCTACGAGCAGTACTTC
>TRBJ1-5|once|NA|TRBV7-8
CASSLSQGRNQPQHF
TGTGCCAGCAGCTTAAGTCAGGGCAGGAATCAGCCCCAGCATTTT
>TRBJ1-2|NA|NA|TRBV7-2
CASSPRQVVRGGYTF
TGTGCCAGCAGCCCCCGACAGGTGGTTCGGGGTGGCTACACCTTC
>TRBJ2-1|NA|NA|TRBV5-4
CASSLDFAEQNNEQFF
TGTGCCAGCAGCTTGGATTTTGCGGAACAAAACAATGAGCAGTTCTTC
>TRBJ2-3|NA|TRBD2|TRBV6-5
CASSPRAGGPDTQYF
TGTGCCAGCAGCCCCCGTGCGGGGGGGCCAGATACGCAGTATTTT
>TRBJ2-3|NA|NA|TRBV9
CASSRDVDTQYF
TGTGCCAGCAGCCGGGATGTAGATACGCAGTATTTT
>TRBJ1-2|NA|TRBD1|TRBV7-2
CASSRQDRGYGYTF
TGTGCCAGCAGCCGCCAGGACAGGGGATATGGCTACACCTTC
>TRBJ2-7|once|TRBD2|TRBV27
CASTPSPSGSREQYF
TGTGCCAGCACCCCAAGTCCTAGCGGGAGCCGCGAGCAGTACTTC
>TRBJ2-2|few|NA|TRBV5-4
CASSRASEIGGELFF
TGTGCCAGCAGCCGGGCTAGCGAGATTGGCGGGGAGCTGTTTTTT
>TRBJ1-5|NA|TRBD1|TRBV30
CAWSPQGAGNQPQHF
TGTGCCTGGAGCCCACAGGGGGCAGGCAATCAGCCCCAGCATTTT
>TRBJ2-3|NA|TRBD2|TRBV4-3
CASSRTPRLAGGQDTQYF
TGCGCCAGCAGCCGGACACCCCGACTAGCGGGGGGGCAAGATACGCAGTATTTT
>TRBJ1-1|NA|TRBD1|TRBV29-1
CSVRITGANTEAFF
TGCAGCGTGAGGATTACAGGGGCGAACACTGAAGCTTTCTTT
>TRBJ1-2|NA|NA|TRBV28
CASSQGVDYGYTF
TGTGCCAGCAGCCAGGGTGTAGACTATGGCTACACCTTC
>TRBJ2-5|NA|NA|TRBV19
CASTRDIAQETQYF
TGTGCCAGTACCCGGGACATCGCTCAAGAGACCCAGTACTTC
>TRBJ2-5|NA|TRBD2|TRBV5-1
CASSPGTSGGETQYF
TGCGCCAGCAGCCCCGGGACTAGCGGGGGAGAGACCCAGTACTTC
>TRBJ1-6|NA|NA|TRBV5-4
CASRRTGLPLHF
TGTGCCAGCAGACGCACAGGGCTCCCCCTCCACTTT
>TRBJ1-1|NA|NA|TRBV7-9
CASSLAGTGEAFF
TGTGCCAGCAGCTTAGCGGGTACAGGGGAAGCTTTCTTT
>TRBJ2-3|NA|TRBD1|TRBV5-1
CASSRGDRAGTDTQYF
TGCGCCAGCAGCCGAGGGGACAGGGCGGGCACAGATACGCAGTATTTT
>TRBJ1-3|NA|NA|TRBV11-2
CASSYTQGKGNTIYF
TGTGCCAGCAGCTACACACAGGGAAAAGGGAACACCATATATTTT
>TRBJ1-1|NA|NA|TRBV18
CASSQTENTEAFF
TGTGCCAGCTCACAGACAGAGAACACTGAAGCTTTCTTT
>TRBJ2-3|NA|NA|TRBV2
CASSPQGFDTQYF
TGTGCCAGCAGCCCCCAGGGTTTTGATACGCAGTATTTT
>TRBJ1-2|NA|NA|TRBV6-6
CASRHRESNYGYTF
TGTGCCAGCAGGCACAGGGAATCTAACTATGGCTACACCTTC
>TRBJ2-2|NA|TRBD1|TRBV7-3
CASSLRTGVLAGELFF
TGTGCCAGCAGCTTAAGGACAGGGGTATTGGCCGGGGAGCTGTTTTTT
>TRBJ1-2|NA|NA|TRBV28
CASSGASYGYTF
TGTGCCAGCAGTGGAGCCTCCTATGGCTACACCTTC
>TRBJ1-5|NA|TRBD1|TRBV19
CASRRTGDNQPQHF
TGTGCCAGTAGAAGGACAGGGGACAATCAGCCCCAGCATTTT
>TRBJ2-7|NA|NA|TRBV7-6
CASSLRRAGPYEQYF
TGTGCCAGCAGCTTACGCAGGGCAGGGCCCTACGAGCAGTACTTC
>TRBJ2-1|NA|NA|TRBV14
CASSPNPRKVYNEQFF
TGTGCCAGCAGCCCCAACCCCAGGAAGGTGTACAATGAGCAGTTCTTC
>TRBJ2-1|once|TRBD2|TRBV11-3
CASSSTRIAGVIYNEQFF
TGTGCCAGCAGCTCTACGAGGATAGCGGGAGTTATCTACAATGAGCAGTTCTTC
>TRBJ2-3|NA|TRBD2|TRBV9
CASSPRTSGNTDTQYF
TGTGCCAGCAGCCCCCGGACTAGCGGAAACACAGATACGCAGTATTTT
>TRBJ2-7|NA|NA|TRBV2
CASRTPIVQYF
TGTGCCAGCAGGACACCTATAGTGCAGTACTTC
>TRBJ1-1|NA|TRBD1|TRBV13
CASSPRGTGGSTEAFF
TGTGCCAGCAGCCCGAGGGGGACAGGTGGTAGCACTGAAGCTTTCTTT
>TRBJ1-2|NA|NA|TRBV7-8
CASSLAGEAYGYTF
TGTGCCAGCAGCTTAGCGGGGGAGGCCTATGGCTACACCTTC
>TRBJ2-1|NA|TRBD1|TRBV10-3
CAATGTGTNEQFF
TGTGCCGCCACCGGGACAGGGACGAATGAGCAGTTCTTC
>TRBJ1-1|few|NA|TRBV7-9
CASSSQGYTEAFF
TGTGCCAGCAGTTCACAGGGTTACACTGAAGCTTTCTTT
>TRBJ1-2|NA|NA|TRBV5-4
CASSTPRTDSEYRYTF
TGTGCCAGCAGCACCCCACGGACAGATTCGGAATATCGCTACACCTTC
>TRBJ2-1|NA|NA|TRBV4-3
CASSLNGAIGVNEQFF
TGCGCCAGCAGCCTAAACGGAGCGATAGGGGTAAATGAGCAGTTCTTC
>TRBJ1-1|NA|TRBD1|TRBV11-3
CASSPDRVGAFF
TGTGCCAGCAGCCCCGACAGGGTTGGGGCTTTCTTT
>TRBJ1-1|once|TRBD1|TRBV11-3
CATGTGGAGTEAFF
TGTGCCACCGGGACAGGGGGCGCAGGCACTGAAGCTTTCTTT
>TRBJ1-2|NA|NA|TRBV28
CASSPGQYGYTF
TGTGCCAGCAGCCCAGGACAGTATGGCTACACCTTC
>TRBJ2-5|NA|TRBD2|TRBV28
CASSPAGGRGETQYF
TGTGCCAGCAGCCCAGCGGGGGGGAGGGGGGAGACCCAGTACTTC
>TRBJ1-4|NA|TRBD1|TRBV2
CASRPQGEKLFF
TGTGCCAGCAGACCACAGGGGGAAAAACTGTTTTTT
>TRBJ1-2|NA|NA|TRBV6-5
CASSQKSGYGYTF
TGTGCCAGCAGTCAAAAGTCAGGCTATGGCTACACCTTC
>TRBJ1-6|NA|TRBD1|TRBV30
CAWRQGASNSPLHF
TGTGCCTGGAGGCAGGGGGCTTCGAATTCACCCCTCCACTTT
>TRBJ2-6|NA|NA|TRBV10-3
CAISESEASGANVLTF
TGTGCCATCAGTGAGTCAGAGGCCTCTGGGGCCAACGTCCTGACTTTC
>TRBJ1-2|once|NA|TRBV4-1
CASSQVIVAGDGYTF
TGCGCCAGCAGCCAAGTCATCGTGGCGGGGGATGGCTACACCTTC
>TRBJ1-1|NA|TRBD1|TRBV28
CASSFRQGMGNTEAFF
TGTGCCAGCAGTTTTAGACAGGGGATGGGGAACACTGAAGCTTTCTTT
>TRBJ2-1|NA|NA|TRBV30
CAWKSGAEQFF
TGTGCCTGGAAGTCGGGAGCTGAGCAGTTCTTC
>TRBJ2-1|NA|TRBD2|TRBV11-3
CASSLDSGGGSSYNEQFF
TGTGCCAGCAGCTTAGATTCGGGGGGGGGAAGCTCCTACAATGAGCAGTTCTTC
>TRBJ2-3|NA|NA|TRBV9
CASSAMTSSTDTQYF
TGTGCCAGCAGCGCCATGACTAGTTCCACAGATACGCAGTATTTT
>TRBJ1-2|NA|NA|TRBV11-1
CASSPDSKYGYTF
TGTGCCAGCAGCCCCGACAGCAAGTATGGCTACACCTTC
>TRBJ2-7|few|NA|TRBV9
CASSVGGVHEQYF
TGTGCCAGCAGCGTCGGAGGTGTCCACGAGCAGTACTTC